This T cell receptor beta chain was captured in a study of cytomegalovirus exposure and HLA in healthy donors. The PCR ran on 60 Vbeta and 13 Jbeta primers. TCRdb's copy holds only in-frame clones and misses some; the assay was immunoSEQ multiplex PCR. The table shows about 96,000 clones, with approximately 72% occurring only once. This clone was counted once. Its antigen is not identified. Germline V gives CDR1 LNHDA, CDR2 SQIVND (reference sequence). The CDR3 totals 16 residues. V gave up 1 base and J gave up 7 bases; unmatched junction bases: 4. Findings of the study overall: An analysis was carried out later, and it reportedly showed fewer N-insertions in an Asian-associated ancestry cluster than the approximately 610-donor mean.

Nominally healthy donors provided the samples, though records likely missed some immune exposures. This clonotype was sampled from a woman in her 70s in good health and CMV-seropositive. V gene TRBV19 combines with J gene TRBJ2-1; 13 nucleotides line up with TRBD2. Sequencing was carried out using PBMCs. The CDR3 DNA is TGTGCCAGTAGTATAGTATCGACTAGCGGGAGGAATGAGCAGTTCTTC. Amino acids: CASSIVSTSGRNEQFF.